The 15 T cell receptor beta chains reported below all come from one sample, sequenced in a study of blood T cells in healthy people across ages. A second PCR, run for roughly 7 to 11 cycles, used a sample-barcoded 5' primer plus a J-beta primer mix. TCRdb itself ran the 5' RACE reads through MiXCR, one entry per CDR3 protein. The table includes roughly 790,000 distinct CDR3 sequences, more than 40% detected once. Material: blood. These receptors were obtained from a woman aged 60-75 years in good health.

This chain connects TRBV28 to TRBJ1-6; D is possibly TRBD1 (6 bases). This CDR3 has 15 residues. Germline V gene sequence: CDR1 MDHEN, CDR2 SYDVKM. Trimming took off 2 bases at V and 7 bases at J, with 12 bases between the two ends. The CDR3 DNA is TGTGCCAGCAGTTTACAGGGGTTGTGGAATTCACCCCTCCACTTT. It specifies CASSLQGLWNSPLHF.

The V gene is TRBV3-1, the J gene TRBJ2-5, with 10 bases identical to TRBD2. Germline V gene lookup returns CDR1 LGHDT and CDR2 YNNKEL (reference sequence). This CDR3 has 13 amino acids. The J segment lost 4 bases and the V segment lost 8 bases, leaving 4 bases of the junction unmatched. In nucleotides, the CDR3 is TGTGCCAGCCTCACTAGCGGGGTAGAGACCCAGTACTTC. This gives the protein CASLTSGVETQYF.

CDR3: CSQRTSGRAHEQYF. In DNA form, the CDR3 reads TGCAGTCAAAGGACTAGCGGGAGGGCCCACGAGCAGTACTTC. The J gene is TRBJ2-7, the V gene TRBV20-1; 15 nucleotides match TRBD2. The CDR3 runs to 14 residues. Per the germline V gene, CDR1 is DFQATT and CDR2 is SNEGSKA (reference sequence). Losses at the gene ends were 8 bases for V and 5 bases for J; bases not matched to a gene: 7.

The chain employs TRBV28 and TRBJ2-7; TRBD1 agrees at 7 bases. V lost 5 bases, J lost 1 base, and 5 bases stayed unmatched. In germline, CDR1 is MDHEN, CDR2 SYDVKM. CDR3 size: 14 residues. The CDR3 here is CASSQGTESYEQYF. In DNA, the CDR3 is TGTGCCAGCAGTCAGGGGACAGAATCCTACGAGCAGTACTTC.

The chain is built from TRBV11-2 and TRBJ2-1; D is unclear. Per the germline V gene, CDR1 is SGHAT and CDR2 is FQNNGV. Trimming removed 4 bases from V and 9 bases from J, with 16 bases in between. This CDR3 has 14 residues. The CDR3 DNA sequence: TGTGCCAGCAGCTCGGGCGCCCCCCCCAGTGAGCAGTTCTTC. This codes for CASSSGAPPSEQFF.

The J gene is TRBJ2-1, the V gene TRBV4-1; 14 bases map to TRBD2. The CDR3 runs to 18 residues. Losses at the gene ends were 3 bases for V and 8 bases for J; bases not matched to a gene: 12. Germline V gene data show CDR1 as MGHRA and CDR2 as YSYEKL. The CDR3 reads CASSQTDLGLAGGDEQFF. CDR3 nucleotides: TGCGCCAGCAGCCAGACCGACCTTGGACTAGCGGGGGGCGATGAGCAGTTCTTC.

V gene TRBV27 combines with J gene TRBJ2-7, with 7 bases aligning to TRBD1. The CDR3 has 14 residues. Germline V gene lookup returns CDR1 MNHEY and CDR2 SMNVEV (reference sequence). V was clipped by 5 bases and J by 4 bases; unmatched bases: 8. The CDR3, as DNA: TGTGCCAGCAGTGTCCGGGACAGTGGGTACGAGCAGTACTTC. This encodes CASSVRDSGYEQYF.

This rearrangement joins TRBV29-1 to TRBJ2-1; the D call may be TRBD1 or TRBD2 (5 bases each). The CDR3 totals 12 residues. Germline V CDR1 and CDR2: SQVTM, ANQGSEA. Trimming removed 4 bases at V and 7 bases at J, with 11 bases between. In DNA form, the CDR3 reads TGCAGCGTTGGTGGCAGGGAGAATGAGCAGTTCTTC. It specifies CSVGGRENEQFF.

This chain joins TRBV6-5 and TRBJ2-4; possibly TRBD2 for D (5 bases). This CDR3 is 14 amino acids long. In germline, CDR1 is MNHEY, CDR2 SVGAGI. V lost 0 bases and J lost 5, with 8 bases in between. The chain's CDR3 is CASSYSAAQNIQYF. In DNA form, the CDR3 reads TGTGCCAGCAGTTACTCAGCGGCCCAAAACATTCAGTACTTC.

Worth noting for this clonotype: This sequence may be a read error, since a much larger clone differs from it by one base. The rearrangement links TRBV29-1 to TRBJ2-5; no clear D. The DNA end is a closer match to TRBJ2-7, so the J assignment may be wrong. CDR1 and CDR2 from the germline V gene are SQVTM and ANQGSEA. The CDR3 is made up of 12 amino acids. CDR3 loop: CSVDGVRYEQYF. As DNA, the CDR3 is TGCAGCGTTGATGGGGTGAGGTACGAGCAGTACTTC.

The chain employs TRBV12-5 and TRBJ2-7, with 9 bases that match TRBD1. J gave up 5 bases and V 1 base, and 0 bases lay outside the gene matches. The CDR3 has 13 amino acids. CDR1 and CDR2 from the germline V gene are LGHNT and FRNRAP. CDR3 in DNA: TGTGCTAGTGGTTTGGACAGGGGGCACGAGCAGTACTTC. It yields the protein CASGLDRGHEQYF.

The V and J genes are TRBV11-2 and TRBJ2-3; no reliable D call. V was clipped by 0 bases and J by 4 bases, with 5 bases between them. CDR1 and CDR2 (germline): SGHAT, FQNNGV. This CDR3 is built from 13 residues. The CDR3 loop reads CASSLDIPDTQYF. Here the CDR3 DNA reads TGTGCCAGCAGCTTAGATATCCCAGATACGCAGTATTTT.

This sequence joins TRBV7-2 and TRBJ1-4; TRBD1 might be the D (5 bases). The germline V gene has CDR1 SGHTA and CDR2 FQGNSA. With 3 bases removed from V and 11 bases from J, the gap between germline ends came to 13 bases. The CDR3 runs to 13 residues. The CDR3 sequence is CASSFAGEEKLFF. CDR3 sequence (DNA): TGTGCCAGCAGCTTCGCGGGGGAGGAGAAACTGTTTTTT.

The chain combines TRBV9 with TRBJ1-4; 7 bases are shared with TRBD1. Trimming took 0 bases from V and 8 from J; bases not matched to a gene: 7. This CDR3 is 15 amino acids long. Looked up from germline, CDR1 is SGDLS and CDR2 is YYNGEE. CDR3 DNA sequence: TGTGCCAGCAGCGTAGTTGTAGGGGGCAACGAAAAACTGTTTTTT. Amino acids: CASSVVVGGNEKLFF. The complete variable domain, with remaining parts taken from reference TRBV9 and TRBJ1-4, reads DSGVTQTPKHLITATGQRVTLRCSPRSGDLSVYWYQQSLDQGLQFLIQYYNGEERAKGNILERFSAQQFPDLHSELNLSSLELGDSALYFCASSVVVGGNEKLFFGSGTQLSVL.

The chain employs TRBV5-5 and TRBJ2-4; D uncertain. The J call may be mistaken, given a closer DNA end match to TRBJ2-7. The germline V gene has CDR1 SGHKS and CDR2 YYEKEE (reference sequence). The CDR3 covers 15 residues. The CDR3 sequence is CASIEFPRSSYEQYF. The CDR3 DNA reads TGTGCCAGCATAGAATTTCCTAGGAGCTCCTACGAGCAGTACTTC.